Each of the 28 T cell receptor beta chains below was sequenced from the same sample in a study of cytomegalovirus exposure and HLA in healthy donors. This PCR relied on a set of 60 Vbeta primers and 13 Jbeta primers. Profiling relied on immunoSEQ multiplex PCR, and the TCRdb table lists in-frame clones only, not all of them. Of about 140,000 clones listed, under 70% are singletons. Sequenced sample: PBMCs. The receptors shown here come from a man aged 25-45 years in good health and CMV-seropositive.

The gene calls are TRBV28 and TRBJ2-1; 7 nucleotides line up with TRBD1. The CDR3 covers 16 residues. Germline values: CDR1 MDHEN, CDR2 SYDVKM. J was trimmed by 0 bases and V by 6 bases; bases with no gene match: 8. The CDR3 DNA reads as TGTGCCAGCAGCTTTCTCGACAGGGACTCCTACAATGAGCAGTTCTTC. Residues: CASSFLDRDSYNEQFF.

CDR3 in DNA: TGTGCCAGCAGTGAGGACGGGAAAAGCTCCTACAATGAGCAGTTCTTC. Protein: CASSEDGKSSYNEQFF. The chain uses TRBV25-1 and TRBJ2-1; a possible D gene is TRBD2 (5 bases). Germline lookup yields CDR1 MGHDK and CDR2 SYGVNS. There are 16 residues in the CDR3. V was clipped by 3 bases and J by 0 bases, with 12 bases between them.

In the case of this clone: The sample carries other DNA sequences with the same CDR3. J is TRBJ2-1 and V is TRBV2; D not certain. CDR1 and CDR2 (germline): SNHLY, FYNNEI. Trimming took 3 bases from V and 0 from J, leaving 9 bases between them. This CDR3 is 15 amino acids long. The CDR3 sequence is CASSEDRSSYNEQFF. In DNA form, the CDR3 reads TGTGCCAGCAGTGAGGATCGGAGCTCCTACAATGAGCAGTTCTTC.

CDR3 coding DNA: TGTGCCAGCAGCTCTTCAGAAATCTCTGGGGCCAACGTCCTGACTTTC. The encoded protein is CASSSSEISGANVLTF. V usage is TRBV2 and J usage is TRBJ2-6; D is ambiguous. CDR3 size: 16 residues. CDR1 is SNHLY, CDR2 FYNNEI, per germline. Trimming removed 6 bases at V and 0 bases at J, with 12 bases between.

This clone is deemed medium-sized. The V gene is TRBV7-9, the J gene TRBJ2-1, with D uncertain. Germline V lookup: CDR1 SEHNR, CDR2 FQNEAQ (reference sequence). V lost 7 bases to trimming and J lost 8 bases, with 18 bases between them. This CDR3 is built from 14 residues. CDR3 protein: CASTAVETGDEQFF. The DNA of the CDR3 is TGTGCCAGCACCGCCGTCGAGACTGGTGATGAGCAGTTCTTC.

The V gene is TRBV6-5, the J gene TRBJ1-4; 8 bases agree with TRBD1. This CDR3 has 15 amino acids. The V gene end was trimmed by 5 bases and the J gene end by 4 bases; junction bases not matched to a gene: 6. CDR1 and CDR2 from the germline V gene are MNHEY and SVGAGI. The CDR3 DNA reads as TGTGCCAGCAGTACTCGGACAGGGAATAATGAAAAACTGTTTTTT. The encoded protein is CASSTRTGNNEKLFF.

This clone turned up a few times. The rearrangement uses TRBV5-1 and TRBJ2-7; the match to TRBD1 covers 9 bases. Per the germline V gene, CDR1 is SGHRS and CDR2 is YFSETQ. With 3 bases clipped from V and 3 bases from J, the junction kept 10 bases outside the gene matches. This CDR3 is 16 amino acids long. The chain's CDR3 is CASSSPKDRGGYEQYF. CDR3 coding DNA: TGCGCCAGCAGCTCGCCGAAAGACAGGGGGGGCTACGAGCAGTACTTC.

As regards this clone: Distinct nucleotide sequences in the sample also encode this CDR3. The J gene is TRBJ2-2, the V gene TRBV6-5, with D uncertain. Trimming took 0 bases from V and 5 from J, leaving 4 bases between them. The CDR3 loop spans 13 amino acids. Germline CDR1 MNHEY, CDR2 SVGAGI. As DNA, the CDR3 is TGTGCCAGCAGTTACTCCCGGACCGGGGAGCTGTTTTTT. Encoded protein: CASSYSRTGELFF.

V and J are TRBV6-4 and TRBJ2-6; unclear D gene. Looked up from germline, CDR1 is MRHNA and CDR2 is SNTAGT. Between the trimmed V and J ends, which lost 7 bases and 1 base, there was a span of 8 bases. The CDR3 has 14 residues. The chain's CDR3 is CASTSYSGANVLTF. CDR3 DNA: TGTGCCAGCACCTCCTATTCTGGGGCCAACGTCCTGACTTTC.

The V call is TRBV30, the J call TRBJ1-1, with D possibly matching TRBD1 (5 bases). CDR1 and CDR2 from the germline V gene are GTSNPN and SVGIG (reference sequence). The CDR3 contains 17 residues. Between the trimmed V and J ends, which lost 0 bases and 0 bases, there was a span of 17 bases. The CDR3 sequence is CAWSVYPQGGMNTEAFF. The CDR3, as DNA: TGTGCCTGGAGTGTATATCCCCAGGGAGGCATGAACACTGAAGCTTTCTTT.

The DNA for the CDR3 is TGTGCCAGCCGCCCCCCGGGACAGGGTAGCACTGAAGCTTTCTTT. The encoded protein is CASRPPGQGSTEAFF. This sequence joins TRBV2 and TRBJ1-1; 9 positions agree with TRBD1. Per the germline V gene, CDR1 is SNHLY and CDR2 is FYNNEI. The CDR3 is 15 amino acids. The V and J ends lost 8 bases and 4 bases, in that order; junction bases with no gene match: 11.

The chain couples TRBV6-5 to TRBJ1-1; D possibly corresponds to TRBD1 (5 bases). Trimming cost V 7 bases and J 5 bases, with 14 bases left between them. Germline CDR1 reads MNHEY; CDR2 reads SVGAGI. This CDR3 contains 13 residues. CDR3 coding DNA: TGTGCCAGCACCAGGGTGACGAGTACTGAAGCTTTCTTT. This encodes CASTRVTSTEAFF.

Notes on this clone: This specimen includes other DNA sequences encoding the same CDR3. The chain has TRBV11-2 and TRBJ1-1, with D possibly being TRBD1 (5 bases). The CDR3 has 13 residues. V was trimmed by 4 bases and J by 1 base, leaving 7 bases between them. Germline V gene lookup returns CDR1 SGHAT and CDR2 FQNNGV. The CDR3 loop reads CASSSQGNTEAFF. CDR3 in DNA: TGTGCCAGCAGCTCGCAGGGGAACACTGAAGCTTTCTTT.

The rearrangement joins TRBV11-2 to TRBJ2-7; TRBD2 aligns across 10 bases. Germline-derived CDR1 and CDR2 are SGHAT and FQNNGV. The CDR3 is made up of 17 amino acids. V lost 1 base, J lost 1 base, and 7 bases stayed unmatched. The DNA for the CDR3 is TGTGCCAGCAGCTTAGGGACTAGCGGCGCTACATCCTACGAGCAGTACTTC. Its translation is CASSLGTSGATSYEQYF.

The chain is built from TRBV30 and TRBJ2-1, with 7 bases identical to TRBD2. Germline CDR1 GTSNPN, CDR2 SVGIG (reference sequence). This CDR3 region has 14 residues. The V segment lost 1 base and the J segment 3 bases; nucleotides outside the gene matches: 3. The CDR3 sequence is CAWSGLAVYNEQFF. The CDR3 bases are TGTGCCTGGAGTGGGCTAGCGGTCTACAATGAGCAGTTCTTC.

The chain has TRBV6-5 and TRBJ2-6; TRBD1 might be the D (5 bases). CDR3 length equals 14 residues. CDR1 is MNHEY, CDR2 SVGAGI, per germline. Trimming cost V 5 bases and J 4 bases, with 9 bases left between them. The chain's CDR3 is CASSPGLGANVLTF. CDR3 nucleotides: TGTGCCAGCAGTCCAGGGCTAGGGGCCAACGTCCTGACTTTC.

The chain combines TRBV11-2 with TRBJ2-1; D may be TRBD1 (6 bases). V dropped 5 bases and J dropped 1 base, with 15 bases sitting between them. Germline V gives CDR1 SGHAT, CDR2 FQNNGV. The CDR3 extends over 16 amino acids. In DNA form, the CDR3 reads TGTGCCAGCAGCGGCCAGGGGAAGGGGTCCTACAATGAGCAGTTCTTC. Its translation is CASSGQGKGSYNEQFF.

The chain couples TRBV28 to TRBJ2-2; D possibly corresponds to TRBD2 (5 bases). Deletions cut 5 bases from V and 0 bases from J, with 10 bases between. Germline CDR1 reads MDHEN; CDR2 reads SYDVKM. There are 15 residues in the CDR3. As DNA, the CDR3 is TGTGCCAGCAGTGGAGGCGACCCGAACACCGGGGAGCTGTTTTTT. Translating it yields CASSGGDPNTGELFF.

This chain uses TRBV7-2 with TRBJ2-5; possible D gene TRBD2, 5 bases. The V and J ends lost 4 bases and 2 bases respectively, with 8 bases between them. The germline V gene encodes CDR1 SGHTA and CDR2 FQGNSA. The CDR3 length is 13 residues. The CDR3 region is CASSSRTQETQYF. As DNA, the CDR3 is TGTGCCAGCAGCTCGCGGACTCAAGAGACCCAGTACTTC.

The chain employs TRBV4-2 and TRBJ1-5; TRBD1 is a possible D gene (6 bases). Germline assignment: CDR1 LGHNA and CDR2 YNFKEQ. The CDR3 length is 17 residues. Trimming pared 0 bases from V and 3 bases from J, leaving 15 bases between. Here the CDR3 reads CASSQDSAGALNQPQHF. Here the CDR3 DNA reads TGTGCCAGCAGCCAAGATTCGGCAGGGGCCCTCAATCAGCCCCAGCATTTT.

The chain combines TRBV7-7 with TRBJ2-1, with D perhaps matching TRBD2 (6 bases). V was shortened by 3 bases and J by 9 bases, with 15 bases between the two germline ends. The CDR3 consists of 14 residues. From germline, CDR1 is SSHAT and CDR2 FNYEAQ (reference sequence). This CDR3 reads CASSFRSNGGEQFF. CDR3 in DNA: TGTGCCAGCAGCTTCAGGAGTAACGGGGGTGAGCAGTTCTTC.

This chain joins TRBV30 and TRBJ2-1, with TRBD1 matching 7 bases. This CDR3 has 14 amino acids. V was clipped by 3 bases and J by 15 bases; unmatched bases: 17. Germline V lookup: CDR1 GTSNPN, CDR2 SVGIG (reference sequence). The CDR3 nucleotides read TGTGCCTGGAGAAATCCGGGACAGATGTTACGGACGTTCTTC. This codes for CAWRNPGQMLRTFF. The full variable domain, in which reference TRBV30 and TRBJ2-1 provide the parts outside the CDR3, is SQTIHQWPATLVQPVGSPLSLECTVEGTSNPNLYWYRQAAGRGLQLLFYSVGIGQISSEVPQNLSASRPQDRQFILSSKKLLLSDSGFYLCAWRNPGQMLRTFFGPGTRLTVL.

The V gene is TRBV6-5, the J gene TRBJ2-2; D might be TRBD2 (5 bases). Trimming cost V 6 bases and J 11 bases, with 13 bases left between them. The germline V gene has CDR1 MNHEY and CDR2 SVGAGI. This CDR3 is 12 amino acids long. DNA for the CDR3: TGTGCCAGCAGCCCCGGGCTAGCCGAGCTGTTTTTT. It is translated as CASSPGLAELFF.

DNA of the CDR3: TGTGCCAGCAGCTTTCCCCAGCGGGATACGCAGTATTTT. The encoded protein is CASSFPQRDTQYF. The chain recombines TRBV5-4 with TRBJ2-3; a possible D gene is TRBD2 (5 bases). V dropped 2 bases and J dropped 6 bases, with 10 bases sitting between them. This CDR3 contains 13 residues. Germline CDR1 and CDR2: SGHNT and YYREEE (reference sequence). Full variable domain (missing parts from reference TRBV5-4 and TRBJ2-3): ETGVTQSPTHLIKTRGQQVTLRCSSQSGHNTVSWYQQALGQGPQFIFQYYREEENGRGNFPPRFSGLQFPNYSSELNVNALELDDSALYLCASSFPQRDTQYFGPGTRLTVL.

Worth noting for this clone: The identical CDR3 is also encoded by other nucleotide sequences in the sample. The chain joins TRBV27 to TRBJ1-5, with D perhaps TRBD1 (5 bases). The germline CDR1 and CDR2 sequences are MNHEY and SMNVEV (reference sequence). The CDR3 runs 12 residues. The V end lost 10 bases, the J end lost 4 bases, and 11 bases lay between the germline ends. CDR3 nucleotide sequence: TGTGCCACCGGACGGGGGAATCAGCCCCAGCATTTT. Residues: CATGRGNQPQHF.

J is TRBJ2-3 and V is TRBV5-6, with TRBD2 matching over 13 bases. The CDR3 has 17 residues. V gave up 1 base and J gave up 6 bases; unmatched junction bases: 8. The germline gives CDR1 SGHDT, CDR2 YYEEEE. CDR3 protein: CASSLRLLAGGTDTQYF. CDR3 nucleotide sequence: TGTGCCAGCAGCTTGCGGCTACTAGCGGGAGGGACCGATACGCAGTATTTT.

CDR3 residues: CASSPAQYRGPYEQYF. For the CDR3, the DNA is TGTGCCAGCAGCCCCGCGCAATACAGGGGCCCCTACGAGCAGTACTTC. The chain links TRBV7-9 to TRBJ2-7; 7 positions agree with TRBD1. The CDR3 length is 16 residues. V trimming: 5 bases; J trimming: 2 bases; junction bases outside the gene matches: 12. Per the germline V gene, CDR1 is SEHNR and CDR2 is FQNEAQ (reference sequence).

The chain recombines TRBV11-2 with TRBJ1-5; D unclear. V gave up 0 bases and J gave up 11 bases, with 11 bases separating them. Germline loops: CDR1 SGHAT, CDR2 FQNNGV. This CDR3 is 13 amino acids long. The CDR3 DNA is TGTGCCAGCAGCTTAGATTATGAGCGAGCCCAGCATTTT. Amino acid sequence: CASSLDYERAQHF.